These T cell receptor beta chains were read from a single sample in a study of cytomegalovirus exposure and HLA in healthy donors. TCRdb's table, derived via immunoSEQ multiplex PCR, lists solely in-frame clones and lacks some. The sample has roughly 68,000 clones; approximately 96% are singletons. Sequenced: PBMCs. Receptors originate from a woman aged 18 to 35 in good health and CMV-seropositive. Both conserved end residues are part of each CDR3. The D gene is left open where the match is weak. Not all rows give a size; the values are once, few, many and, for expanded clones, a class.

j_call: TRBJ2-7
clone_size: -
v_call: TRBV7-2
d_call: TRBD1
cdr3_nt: TGTGCCAGCAGCTTGACAGGGGTTTCCTACGAGCAGTACTTC
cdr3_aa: CASSLTGVSYEQYF

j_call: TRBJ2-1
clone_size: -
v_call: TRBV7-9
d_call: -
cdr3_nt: TGTGCCAGCAGCCACCTCCGGGGTGGTTCCTACAATGAGCAGTTCTTC
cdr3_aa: CASSHLRGGSYNEQFF

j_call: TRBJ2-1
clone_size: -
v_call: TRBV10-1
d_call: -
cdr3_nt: TGCGCCAGCAGTGAGTCGGGGGGGGCGGACAAAGTATACAATGAGCAGTTCTTC
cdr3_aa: CASSESGGADKVYNEQFF

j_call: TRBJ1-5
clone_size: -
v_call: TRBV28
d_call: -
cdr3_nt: TGTGCCAGCAGTTTACCGGGACAGCCCCAGCATTTT
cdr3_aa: CASSLPGQPQHF

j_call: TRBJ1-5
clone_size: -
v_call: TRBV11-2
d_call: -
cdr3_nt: TGTGCCAGCAGCTCTAGGGGGAAAGACCAGCCCCAGCATTTT
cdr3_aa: CASSSRGKDQPQHF

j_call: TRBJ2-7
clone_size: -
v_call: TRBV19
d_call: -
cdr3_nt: TGTGCCAGTGGTTGGGGCAGGGGCGGGTACGAGCAGTACTTC
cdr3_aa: CASGWGRGGYEQYF

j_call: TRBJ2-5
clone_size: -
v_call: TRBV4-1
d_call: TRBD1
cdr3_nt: TGCGCCAGCAGCCAAGAGGGCAGGGGGCAAGAGACCCAGTACTTC
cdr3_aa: CASSQEGRGQETQYF

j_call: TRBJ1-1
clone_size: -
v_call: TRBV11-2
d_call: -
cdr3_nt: TGTGCCAGCAGCTCCCTGGGGGGAGGGGACACTGAAGCTTTCTTT
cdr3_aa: CASSSLGGGDTEAFF

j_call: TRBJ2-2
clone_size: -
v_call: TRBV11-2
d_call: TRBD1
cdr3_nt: TGTGCCAGCATCCGGGACAGGGTGAGGGGCACCGGGGAGCTGTTTTTT
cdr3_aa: CASIRDRVRGTGELFF

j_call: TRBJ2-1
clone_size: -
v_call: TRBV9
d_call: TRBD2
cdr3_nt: TGTGCCAGCAGCCCGTTAAGCGGGAGCTACAATGAGCAGTTCTTC
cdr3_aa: CASSPLSGSYNEQFF

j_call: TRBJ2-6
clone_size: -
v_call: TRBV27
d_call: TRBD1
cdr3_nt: TGTGCCAGCAGTTCCGGGACAGGGGAGGCTGGGGCCAACGTCCTGACTTTC
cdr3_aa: CASSSGTGEAGANVLTF

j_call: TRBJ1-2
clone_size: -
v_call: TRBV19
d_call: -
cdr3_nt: TGTGCCAGTAGTATCTCGGTCGCAGGGCTGGGCTACACCTTC
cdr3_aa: CASSISVAGLGYTF

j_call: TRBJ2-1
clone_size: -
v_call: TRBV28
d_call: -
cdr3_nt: TGTGCCAGCAGTGATGGGGGGGGCGATGAGCAGTTCTTC
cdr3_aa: CASSDGGGDEQFF

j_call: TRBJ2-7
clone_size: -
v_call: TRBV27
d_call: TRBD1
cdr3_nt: TGTGCCAGCAGCATCCTAGAGACAGGGGGCGAGCAGTACTTC
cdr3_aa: CASSILETGGEQYF

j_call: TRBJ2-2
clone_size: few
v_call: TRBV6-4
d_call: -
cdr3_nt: TGTGCCAGCAGTGACTCGAGGGACACCGGGGAGCTGTTTTTT
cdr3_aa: CASSDSRDTGELFF

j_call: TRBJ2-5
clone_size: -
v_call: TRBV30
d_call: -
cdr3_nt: TGTGCCTGGAGTGTAGGAGGGTTAGAGACCCAGTACTTC
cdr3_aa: CAWSVGGLETQYF

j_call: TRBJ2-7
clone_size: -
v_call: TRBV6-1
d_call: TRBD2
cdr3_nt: TGTGCCAGCAGTGAAGAACTAACTAGCGGGAGCTCCTACGAGCAGTACTTC
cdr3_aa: CASSEELTSGSSYEQYF

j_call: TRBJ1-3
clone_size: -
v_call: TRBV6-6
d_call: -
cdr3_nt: TGTGCCAGCAATACAGGGCCACCCTCTGGAAACACCATATATTTT
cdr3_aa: CASNTGPPSGNTIYF

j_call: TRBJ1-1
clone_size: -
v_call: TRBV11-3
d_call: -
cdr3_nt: TGTGCCAGCAGCTGGGGGAGGGGGACTGAAGCTTTCTTT
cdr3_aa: CASSWGRGTEAFF

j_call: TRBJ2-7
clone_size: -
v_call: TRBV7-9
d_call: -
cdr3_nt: TGTGCCAGCGGTTTGTCAGAGGTAGCCTACGAGCAGTACTTC
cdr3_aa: CASGLSEVAYEQYF

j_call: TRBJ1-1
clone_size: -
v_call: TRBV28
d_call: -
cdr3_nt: TGTGCCAGCAGCCCGGGGTACCAGACTGAAGCTTTCTTT
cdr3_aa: CASSPGYQTEAFF

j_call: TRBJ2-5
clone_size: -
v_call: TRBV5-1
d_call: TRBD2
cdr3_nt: TGCGCCAGCAGCCCGGGACTAGCGGGAGGGGAACAAGAGACCCAGTACTTC
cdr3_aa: CASSPGLAGGEQETQYF

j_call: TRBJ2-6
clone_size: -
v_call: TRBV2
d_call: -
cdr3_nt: TGTGCCAGCAGTGACGAGGCTGGGGCCAACGTCCTGACTTTC
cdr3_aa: CASSDEAGANVLTF

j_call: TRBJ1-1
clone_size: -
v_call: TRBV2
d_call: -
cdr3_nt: TGTGCCAGCAGTGAAGATTACATGAACACTGAAGCTTTCTTT
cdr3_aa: CASSEDYMNTEAFF

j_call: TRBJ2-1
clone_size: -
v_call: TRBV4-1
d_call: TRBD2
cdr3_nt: TGCGCCAGCAGCCAAGCACCGGGACTAGGCGACGAGCAGTTCTTC
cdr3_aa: CASSQAPGLGDEQFF

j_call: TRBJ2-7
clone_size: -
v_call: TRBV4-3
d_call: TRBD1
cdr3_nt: TGCGCCAGCAGCCAAGGGACAGGGAGGTCTCACGAGCAGTACTTC
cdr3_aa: CASSQGTGRSHEQYF

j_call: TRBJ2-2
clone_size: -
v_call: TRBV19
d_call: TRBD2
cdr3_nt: TGTGCCAGTAGTATAGTGGCGGGAGGGCCGGCCACCGGGGAGCTGTTTTTT
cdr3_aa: CASSIVAGGPATGELFF

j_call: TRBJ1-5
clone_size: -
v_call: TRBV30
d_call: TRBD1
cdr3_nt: TGTGCCTGGAGTGTACAGGGGCAGCCCCAGCATTTT
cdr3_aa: CAWSVQGQPQHF

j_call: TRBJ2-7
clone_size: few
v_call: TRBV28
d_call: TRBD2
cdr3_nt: TGTGCCAGCAGTTCAGGGGGGGCTAGCGGGAGATTTTCTTACGAGCAGTACTTC
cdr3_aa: CASSSGGASGRFSYEQYF

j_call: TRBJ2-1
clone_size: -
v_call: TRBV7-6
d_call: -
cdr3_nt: TGTGCCAGCAGCCCCAGGGAAGCCTACAATGAGCAGTTCTTC
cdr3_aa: CASSPREAYNEQFF

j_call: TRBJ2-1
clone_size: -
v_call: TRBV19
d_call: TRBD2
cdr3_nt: TGTGCCAGTAGTATCCAACTAGCGGGAGGGCAATCGCAGTTCTTC
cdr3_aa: CASSIQLAGGQSQFF

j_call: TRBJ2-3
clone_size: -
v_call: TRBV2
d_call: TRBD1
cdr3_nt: TGTGCCAGCAGTGCAGGACAGGGTACAGATACGCAGTATTTT
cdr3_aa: CASSAGQGTDTQYF

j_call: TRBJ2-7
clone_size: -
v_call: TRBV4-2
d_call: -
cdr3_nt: TGTGCCAGCAGCCAAACCTTCGGGAGCCTCTCCTACGAGCAGTACTTC
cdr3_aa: CASSQTFGSLSYEQYF

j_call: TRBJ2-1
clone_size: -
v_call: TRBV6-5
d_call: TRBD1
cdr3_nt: TGTGCCAGCAGTTACATCGGGGACAGGACCAATGAGCAGTTCTTC
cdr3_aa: CASSYIGDRTNEQFF

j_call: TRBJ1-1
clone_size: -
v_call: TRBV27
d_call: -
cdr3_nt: TGTGCCAGCAGTTTACCAGGATCTACTGAAGCTTTCTTT
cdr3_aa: CASSLPGSTEAFF

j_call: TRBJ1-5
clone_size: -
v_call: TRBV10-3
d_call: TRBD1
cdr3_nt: TGTGCCACGAGGGACAGGGAATCTAATCAGCCCCAGCATTTT
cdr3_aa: CATRDRESNQPQHF

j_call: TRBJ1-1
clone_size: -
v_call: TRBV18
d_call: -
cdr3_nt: TGTGCCAGCTCACCATTACCGGAGAGCACTGAAGCTTTCTTT
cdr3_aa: CASSPLPESTEAFF

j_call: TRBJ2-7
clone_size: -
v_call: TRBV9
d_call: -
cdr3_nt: TGTGCCAGCAGCCTAGGACAGCTCCCGTACGAGCAGTACTTC
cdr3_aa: CASSLGQLPYEQYF

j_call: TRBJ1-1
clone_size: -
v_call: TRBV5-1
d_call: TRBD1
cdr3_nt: TGCGCCAGCAGCATGGGACAGACGAACACTGAAGCTTTCTTT
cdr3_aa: CASSMGQTNTEAFF

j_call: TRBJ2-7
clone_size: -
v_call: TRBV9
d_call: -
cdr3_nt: TGTGCCAGCAGCGTAGCGACTAGTAGACGCTACGAGCAGTACTTC
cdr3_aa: CASSVATSRRYEQYF

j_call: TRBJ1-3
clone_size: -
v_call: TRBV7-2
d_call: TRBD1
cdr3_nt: TGTGCCAGCAGCCGCGACAGGGGCAAAGGAAACACCATATATTTT
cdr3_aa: CASSRDRGKGNTIYF

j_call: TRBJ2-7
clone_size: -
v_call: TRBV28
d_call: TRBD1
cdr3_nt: TGTGCCAGCAGAAGACAGGGTGGCTCCTACGAGCAGTACTTC
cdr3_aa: CASRRQGGSYEQYF

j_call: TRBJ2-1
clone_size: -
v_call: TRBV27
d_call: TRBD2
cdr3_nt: TGTGCCAGCAGGAGAGCGGGAAACCATTACAATGAGCAGTTCTTC
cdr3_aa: CASRRAGNHYNEQFF

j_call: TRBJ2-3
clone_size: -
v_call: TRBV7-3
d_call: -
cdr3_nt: TGTGCCAGCAGCTTAATGGCGGCAGATACGCAGTATTTT
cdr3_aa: CASSLMAADTQYF

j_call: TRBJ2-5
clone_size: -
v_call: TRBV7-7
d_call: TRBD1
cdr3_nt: TGTGCTAGCAGCTTAGCGGGACAGGGGGAGACCCAGTACTTC
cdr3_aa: CASSLAGQGETQYF